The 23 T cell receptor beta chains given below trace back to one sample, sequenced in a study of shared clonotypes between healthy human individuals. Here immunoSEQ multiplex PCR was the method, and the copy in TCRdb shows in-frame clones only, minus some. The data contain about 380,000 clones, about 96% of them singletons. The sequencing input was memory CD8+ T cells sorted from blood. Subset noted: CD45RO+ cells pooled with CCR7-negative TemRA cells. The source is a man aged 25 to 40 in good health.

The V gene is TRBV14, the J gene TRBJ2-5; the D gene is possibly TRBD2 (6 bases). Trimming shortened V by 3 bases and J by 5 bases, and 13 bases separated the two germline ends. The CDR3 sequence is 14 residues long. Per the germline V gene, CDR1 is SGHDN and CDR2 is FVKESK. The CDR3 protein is CASSHVRRVETQYF. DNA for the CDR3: TGTGCCAGCAGCCACGTGAGGAGGGTCGAGACCCAGTACTTC.

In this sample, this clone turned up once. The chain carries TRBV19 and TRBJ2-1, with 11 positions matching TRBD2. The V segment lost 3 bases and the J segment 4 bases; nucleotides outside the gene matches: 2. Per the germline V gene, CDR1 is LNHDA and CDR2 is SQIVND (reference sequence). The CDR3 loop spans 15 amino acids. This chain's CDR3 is CASSMGLAAYNEQFF. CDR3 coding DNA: TGTGCCAGTAGTATGGGACTAGCGGCTTACAATGAGCAGTTCTTC. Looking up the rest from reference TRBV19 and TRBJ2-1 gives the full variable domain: DGGITQSPKYLFRKEGQNVTLSCEQNLNHDAMYWYRQDPGQGLRLIYYSQIVNDFQKGDIAEGYSVSREKKESFPLTVTSAQKNPTAFYLCASSMGLAAYNEQFFGPGTRLTVL.

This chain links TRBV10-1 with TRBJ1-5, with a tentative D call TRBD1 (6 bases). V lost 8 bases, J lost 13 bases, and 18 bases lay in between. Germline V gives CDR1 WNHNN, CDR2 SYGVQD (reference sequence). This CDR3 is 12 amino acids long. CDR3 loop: CASGQTQPPQHF. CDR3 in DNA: TGCGCCAGCGGACAGACCCAGCCCCCTCAGCATTTT.

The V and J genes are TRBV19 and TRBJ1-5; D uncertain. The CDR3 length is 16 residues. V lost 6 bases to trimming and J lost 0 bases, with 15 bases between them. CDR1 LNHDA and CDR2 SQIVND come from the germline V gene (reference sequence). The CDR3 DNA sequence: TGTGCCAGTAGGGGAGGCCCCCGCTATAGCAATCAGCCCCAGCATTTT. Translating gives CASRGGPRYSNQPQHF. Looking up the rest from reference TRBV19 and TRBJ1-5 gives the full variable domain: DGGITQSPKYLFRKEGQNVTLSCEQNLNHDAMYWYRQDPGQGLRLIYYSQIVNDFQKGDIAEGYSVSREKKESFPLTVTSAQKNPTAFYLCASRGGPRYSNQPQHFGDGTRLSIL.

As DNA, the CDR3 is TGTGCCAGCAGTGAAGCAGTCGGACTTAGCAAAAACATTCAGTACTTC. Its protein is CASSEAVGLSKNIQYF. The chain has TRBV2 and TRBJ2-4, with D maybe TRBD2 (5 bases). The germline gives CDR1 SNHLY, CDR2 FYNNEI. V lost 0 bases to trimming and J lost 3 bases, with 12 bases between them. This CDR3 spans 16 amino acids.

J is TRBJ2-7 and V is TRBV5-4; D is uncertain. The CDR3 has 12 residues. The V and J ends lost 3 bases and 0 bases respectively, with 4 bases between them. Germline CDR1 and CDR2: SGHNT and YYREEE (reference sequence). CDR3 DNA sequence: TGTGCCAGCAGCTGGGACTCCTACGAGCAGTACTTC. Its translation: CASSWDSYEQYF.

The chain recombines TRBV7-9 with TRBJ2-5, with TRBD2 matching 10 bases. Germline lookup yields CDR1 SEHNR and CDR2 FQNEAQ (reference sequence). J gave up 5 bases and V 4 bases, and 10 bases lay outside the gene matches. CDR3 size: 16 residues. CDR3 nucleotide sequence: TGTGCCAGCAGCTCGGCTAGCGGGAGTTCCCTGGAGACCCAGTACTTC. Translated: CASSSASGSSLETQYF.

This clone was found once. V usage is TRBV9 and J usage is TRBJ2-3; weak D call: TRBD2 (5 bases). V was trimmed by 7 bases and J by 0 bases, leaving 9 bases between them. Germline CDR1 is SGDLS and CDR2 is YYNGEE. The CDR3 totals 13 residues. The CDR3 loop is CASRRGSTDTQYF. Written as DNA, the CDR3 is TGTGCCAGCCGCCGGGGAAGCACAGATACGCAGTATTTT.

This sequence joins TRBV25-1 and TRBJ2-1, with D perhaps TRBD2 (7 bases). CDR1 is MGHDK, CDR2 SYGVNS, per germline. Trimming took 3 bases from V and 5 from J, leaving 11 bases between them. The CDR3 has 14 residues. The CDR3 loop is CASSEGGLNNEQFF. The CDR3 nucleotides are TGTGCCAGCAGTGAGGGGGGGCTAAACAATGAGCAGTTCTTC.

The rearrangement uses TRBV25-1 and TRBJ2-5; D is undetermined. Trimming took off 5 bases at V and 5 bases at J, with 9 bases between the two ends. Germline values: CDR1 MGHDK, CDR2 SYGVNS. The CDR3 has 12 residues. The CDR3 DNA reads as TGTGCCAGCAGTTTTTCTAGGGAGACCCAGTACTTC. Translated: CASSFSRETQYF. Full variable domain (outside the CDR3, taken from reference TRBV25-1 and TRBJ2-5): EADIYQTPRYLVIGTGKKITLECSQTMGHDKMYWYQQDPGMELHLIHYSYGVNSTEKGDLSSESTVSRIRTEHFPLTLESARPSHTSQYLCASSFSRETQYFGPGTRLLVL.

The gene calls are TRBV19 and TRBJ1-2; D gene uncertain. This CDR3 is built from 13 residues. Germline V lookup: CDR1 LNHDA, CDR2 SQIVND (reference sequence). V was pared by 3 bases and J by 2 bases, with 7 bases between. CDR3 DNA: TGTGCCAGTAGTATTGGAGGGAACTATGGCTACACCTTC. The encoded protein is CASSIGGNYGYTF.

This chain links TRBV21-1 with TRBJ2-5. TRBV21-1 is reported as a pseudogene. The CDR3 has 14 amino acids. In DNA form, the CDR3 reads TGTGCCAGCAGCAAAGTAGGGTACCAAGAGACCCAGTACTTC. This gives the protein CASSKVGYQETQYF.

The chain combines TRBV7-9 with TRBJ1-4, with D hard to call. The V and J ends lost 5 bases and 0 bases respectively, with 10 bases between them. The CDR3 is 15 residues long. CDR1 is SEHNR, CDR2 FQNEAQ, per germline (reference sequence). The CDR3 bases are TGTGCCAGCAGCCCCCGCGGGTCAACTAATGAAAAACTGTTTTTT. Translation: CASSPRGSTNEKLFF.

The CDR3, as DNA: TGCGCCAGCAGCCAAGGGTGGGGGGCTACAGATACGCAGTATTTT. Protein product: CASSQGWGATDTQYF. The chain has TRBV4-1 and TRBJ2-3, with D perhaps given as TRBD1 or TRBD2 (6 bases each). CDR1 MGHRA and CDR2 YSYEKL come from the germline V gene. The CDR3 runs 15 residues. The V end lost 1 base, the J end lost 3 bases, and 11 bases lay between the germline ends.

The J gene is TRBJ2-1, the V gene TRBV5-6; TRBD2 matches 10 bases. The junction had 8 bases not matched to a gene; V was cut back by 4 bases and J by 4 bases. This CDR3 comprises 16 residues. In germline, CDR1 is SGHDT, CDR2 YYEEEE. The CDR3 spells CASSLLAGYIYNEQFF. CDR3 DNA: TGTGCCAGCAGCCTACTAGCGGGGTATATTTACAATGAGCAGTTCTTC.

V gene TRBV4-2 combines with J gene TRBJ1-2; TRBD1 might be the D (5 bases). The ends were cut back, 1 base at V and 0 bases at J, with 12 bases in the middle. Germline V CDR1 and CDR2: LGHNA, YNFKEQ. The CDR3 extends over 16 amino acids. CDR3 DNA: TGTGCCAGCAGCCAAGCGATCCAGGGAGCTAACTATGGCTACACCTTC. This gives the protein CASSQAIQGANYGYTF.

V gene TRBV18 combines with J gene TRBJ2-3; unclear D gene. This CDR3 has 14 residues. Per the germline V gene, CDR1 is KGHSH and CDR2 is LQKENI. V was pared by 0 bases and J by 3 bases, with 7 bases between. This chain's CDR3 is CASSPPMKTDTQYF. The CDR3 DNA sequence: TGTGCCAGCTCACCACCGATGAAAACAGATACGCAGTATTTT.

The CDR3 protein is CASSVEGDYGYTF. The CDR3 nucleotides are TGCGCCAGCAGTGTCGAGGGGGACTATGGCTACACCTTC. The chain is built from TRBV10-2 and TRBJ1-2, with D possibly matching TRBD1 (6 bases). The CDR3 is 13 amino acids. Germline V gene data show CDR1 as WSHSY and CDR2 as SAAADI. V was pared by 4 bases and J by 3 bases, with 9 bases between.

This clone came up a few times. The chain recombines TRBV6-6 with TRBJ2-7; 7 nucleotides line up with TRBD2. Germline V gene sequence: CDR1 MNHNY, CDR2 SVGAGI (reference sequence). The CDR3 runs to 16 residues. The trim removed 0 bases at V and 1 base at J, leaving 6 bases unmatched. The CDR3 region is CASSYSAGRTSYEQYF. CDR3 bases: TGTGCCAGCAGTTACTCAGCGGGAAGAACTTCCTACGAGCAGTACTTC.

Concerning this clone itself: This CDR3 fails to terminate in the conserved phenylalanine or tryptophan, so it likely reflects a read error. CDR3 coding DNA: TGCGCCAGCAGCCAAGGCAGGGGTGACCAGCCCCAGCATCTT. Its translation: CASSQGRGDQPQHL. This chain uses TRBV4-1 with TRBJ1-5; tentative D call: TRBD1 (6 bases). V was clipped by 1 base and J by 7 bases, with 11 bases between them. CDR1 is MGHRA, CDR2 YSYEKL, per germline. The CDR3 runs 14 residues.

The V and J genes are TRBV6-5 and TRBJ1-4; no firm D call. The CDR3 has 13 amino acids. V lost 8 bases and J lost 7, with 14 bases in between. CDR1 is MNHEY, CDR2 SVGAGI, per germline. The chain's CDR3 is CASREGRGEKLFF. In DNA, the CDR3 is TGTGCCAGCCGGGAGGGTCGGGGTGAAAAACTGTTTTTT.

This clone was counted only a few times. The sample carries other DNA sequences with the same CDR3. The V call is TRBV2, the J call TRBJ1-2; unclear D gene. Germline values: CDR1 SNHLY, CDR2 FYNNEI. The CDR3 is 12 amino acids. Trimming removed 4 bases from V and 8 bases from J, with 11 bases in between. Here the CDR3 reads CASSVEGYGYTF. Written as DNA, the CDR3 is TGTGCCAGCAGTGTCGAAGGGTACGGCTACACCTTC.

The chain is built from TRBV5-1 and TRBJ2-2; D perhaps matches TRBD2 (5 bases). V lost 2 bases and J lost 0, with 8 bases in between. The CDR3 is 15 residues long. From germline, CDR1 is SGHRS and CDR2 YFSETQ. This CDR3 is CASSLEGSNTGELFF. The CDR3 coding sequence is TGCGCCAGCAGCTTAGAGGGCTCGAACACCGGGGAGCTGTTTTTT.